This record looks at one TCR beta chain sequence and its context. Its antigen remains unknown. This could be a read error, since a much larger clone is one nucleotide away. Time point given: newly diagnosed GD, antithyroid drugs for less than 3 months. The TCR library used RNA extracted from PBMCs. Investigators prepared the TCR beta libraries by applying iRepertoire HTBI primers and Arm-PCR of CDR3 regions. One entry per CDR3 protein, called by TCRdb with MiXCR from the multiplex PCR reads. The table includes fewer than 500,000 distinct CDR3 sequences, 15% to 20% detected once. These data come from a study of regulatory T cells in long-lasting Graves disease. CDR1 and CDR2 (germline): MNHEY, SMNVEV (reference sequence). CDR3 length equals 13 residues. General study findings and limits: TRBV28, TRBJ1-2 and TRBJ2-5 were segments that persistent disease favored.

These sequences were also reported in another study, on T cells in Graves' hyperthyroidism and ophthalmopathy. That investigation notes: Uncontrolled infection, other autoimmune disease, pregnancy or lactation led to exclusion.

Sequencing used peripheral blood mononuclear cells (PBMCs), obtained at new diagnosis, from a patient treated with antithyroid drugs. The chain has TRBV27 and TRBJ2-4, with 10 bases matching TRBD2. TRBJ2-1 matches the DNA end more closely, so the J call is doubtful. This receptor was obtained from a middle-aged man with Graves disease. CDR3 bases: TGTGTCAGCAGTCCAGGACTAGCGGCTGAGCAGTTCTTC. Encoded protein: CVSSPGLAAEQFF.